This T cell receptor (beta chain) was found in a study of blood T cell repertoires in COVID-19. Study details: Acute and convalescent COVID-19 specimens originated in the United States, Italy and Spain. In each case, the material was cDNA or gDNA derived from T cells, B-cell-depleted T cells, or PBMCs.

Data came from immunoSEQ multiplex PCR; TCRdb stores just in-frame clones and leaves some out. The sample gives under 200,000 clones, 90% of which show up once; 0.53% is in the top ten. The CDR3 totals 14 residues. Germline V CDR1 and CDR2: SNHLY, FYNNEI. Trimming shortened V by 5 bases and J by 6 bases, and 17 bases separated the two germline ends. The sample was peripheral blood. J is TRBJ2-7 and V is TRBV2; tentatively, D is TRBD2 (5 bases). The source is a man aged 50 or older with acute or convalescent COVID-19. CDR3 sequence reads: CASSKDGGLPEQYF. CDR3 coding DNA: TGTGCCAGCAGTAAGGACGGAGGTCTTCCCGAGCAGTACTTC.